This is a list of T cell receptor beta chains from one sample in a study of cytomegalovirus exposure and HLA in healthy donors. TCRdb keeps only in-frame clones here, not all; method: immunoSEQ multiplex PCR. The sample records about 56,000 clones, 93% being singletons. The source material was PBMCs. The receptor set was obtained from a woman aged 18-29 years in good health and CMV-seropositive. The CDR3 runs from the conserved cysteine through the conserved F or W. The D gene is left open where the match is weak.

CSVEELAGGAGDTQYF | TRBJ2-3 | TRBV29-1 | TRBD2
CASALVRGVTETQYF | TRBJ2-5 | TRBV6-1 | -
CASSLIAGAAAEQFF | TRBJ2-1 | TRBV5-1 | TRBD2
CASSLVSGGSTDTQYF | TRBJ2-3 | TRBV7-6 | TRBD2
CASSLVAGTGNTIYF | TRBJ1-3 | TRBV5-5 | -
CASSELVAGDVGTQYF | TRBJ2-5 | TRBV6-1 | TRBD2
CASSLGRGYTF | TRBJ1-2 | TRBV28 | -
CASSSDSSGNTIYF | TRBJ1-3 | TRBV5-1 | -
CASSGLAIHNEQFF | TRBJ2-1 | TRBV19 | TRBD2
CASSAGLPTDTQYF | TRBJ2-3 | TRBV18 | -
CASSLDAATGNGYTF | TRBJ1-2 | TRBV5-1 | -
CASSGTGGLNSNQPQHF | TRBJ1-5 | TRBV28 | TRBD1
CASSSTGFNNEQFF | TRBJ2-1 | TRBV7-9 | -
CASSTQTDQPQHF | TRBJ1-5 | TRBV19 | -
CASSWGQGAGNGYTF | TRBJ1-2 | TRBV4-3 | TRBD1
CASSQTERNTEAFF | TRBJ1-1 | TRBV18 | -
CASSSTGPEQYF | TRBJ2-7 | TRBV7-9 | -
CASSLGTGGKDEQFF | TRBJ2-1 | TRBV7-9 | TRBD1
CASSREGGRTGIDTQYF | TRBJ2-3 | TRBV18 | -
CASSGPNRGGETQYF | TRBJ2-5 | TRBV2 | -
CASSSMTGINSPLHF | TRBJ1-6 | TRBV27 | TRBD1
CASSSSGVGELFF | TRBJ2-2 | TRBV11-2 | -
CASRDRGETEAFF | TRBJ1-1 | TRBV5-6 | TRBD1
CASSSRPTGNTEAFF | TRBJ1-1 | TRBV27 | -
CASRAPQYF | TRBJ2-7 | TRBV9 | -
CASSLTRGGEQYF | TRBJ2-7 | TRBV27 | -
CAWSNNEQYF | TRBJ2-7 | TRBV30 | -
CASSLGAAGNTIYF | TRBJ1-3 | TRBV4-3 | -
CASRLAGGNEQFF | TRBJ2-1 | TRBV6-1 | TRBD2
CASSATPGTGIYNEQFF | TRBJ2-1 | TRBV19 | TRBD1